This is a list of T cell receptor beta chains from one sample in a study of T cell responses to AZD1222 COVID-19 vaccine. The table came from immunoSEQ multiplex PCR; TCRdb's copy has only in-frame clones and leaves some out. The sample has approximately 74,000 clones, 86% seen once. The starting material was peripheral blood, obtained on day 0 of AZD1222 vaccination. These receptors originate from an adult in good health. Both conserved end residues are part of each CDR3. A D gene is named only where the DNA matches it firmly. Expanded clones are given a class, and other clones once, few, many or no size at all.

v_gene	len	d_gene	j_gene	abundance	CDR3aa	CDR3nt
TRBV19	13	-	TRBJ1-2	-	CASKNRENYGYTF	TGTGCCAGTAAAAACAGGGAAAACTATGGCTACACCTTC
TRBV5-1	15	-	TRBJ2-1	-	CASSLSPGTHNEQFF	TGCGCCAGCAGCTTGTCACCGGGAACCCACAATGAGCAGTTCTTC
TRBV12-3/TRBV12-4	13	-	TRBJ1-2	-	CASIPSGGVGYTF	TGTGCCAGCATCCCTTCCGGCGGGGTCGGCTACACCTTC
TRBV7-2	18	TRBD1	TRBJ2-6	-	CASSLGLQGAPGANVLTF	TGTGCCAGCAGCCTGGGGCTACAGGGGGCGCCTGGGGCCAACGTCCTGACTTTC
TRBV7-3	15	TRBD1	TRBJ2-5	-	CASSSQGTEGETQYF	TGTGCCAGCAGCTCTCAGGGGACAGAGGGCGAGACCCAGTACTTC
TRBV6-4	15	TRBD1	TRBJ2-2	few	CASSDSSRGLGELFF	TGTGCCAGCAGTGACTCGAGCAGGGGGCTTGGGGAGCTGTTTTTT
TRBV5-1	16	TRBD1	TRBJ1-1	-	CASSLDGTGHNTEAFF	TGCGCCAGCAGCTTGGATGGGACAGGCCATAACACTGAAGCTTTCTTT
TRBV4-3	15	-	TRBJ2-7	-	CASSQALDRSYEQYF	TGCGCCAGCAGCCAAGCTTTGGACCGCTCCTACGAGCAGTACTTC
TRBV28	15	TRBD1	TRBJ1-2	-	CASTLEAGGAFGYTF	TGTGCCAGCACCTTGGAGGCAGGGGGCGCGTTTGGCTACACCTTC
TRBV27	14	-	TRBJ1-4	-	CASSSGPSNEKLFF	TGTGCCAGCAGTTCCGGACCCAGTAATGAAAAACTGTTTTTT
TRBV6-5	15	TRBD1	TRBJ2-1	-	CASRTRDRDFNEQFF	TGTGCCAGCAGAACCCGGGACAGGGACTTCAATGAGCAGTTCTTC
TRBV11-2	17	TRBD1	TRBJ2-5	-	CASSSPKGQGGRETQYF	TGTGCCAGCAGCTCGCCAAAAGGACAGGGAGGTAGAGAGACCCAGTACTTC
TRBV18	13	-	TRBJ1-2	-	CASSPVQDYGYTF	TGTGCCAGCTCACCAGTACAGGACTATGGCTACACCTTC
TRBV6-2/TRBV6-3	13	-	TRBJ1-4	-	CASSQDKNEKLFF	TGTGCCAGCAGTCAGGACAAGAATGAAAAACTGTTTTTT
TRBV4-2	13	-	TRBJ1-5	many	CASSQEGGQPQHF	TGTGCCAGCAGCCAAGAGGGGGGTCAGCCCCAGCATTTT
TRBV7-9	16	TRBD1	TRBJ1-1	-	CASSTWTGGQNTEAFF	TGTGCCAGCAGTACTTGGACAGGGGGACAGAACACTGAAGCTTTCTTT
TRBV3-1/TRBV3-2	14	TRBD1	TRBJ2-7	-	CASSQFGQAYEQYF	TGTGCCAGCAGCCAGTTCGGACAGGCCTACGAGCAGTACTTC
TRBV7-9	14	-	TRBJ2-2	-	CASSLGGRTGELFF	TGTGCCAGCAGCTTAGGAGGGAGAACCGGGGAGCTGTTTTTT
TRBV24-1	16	TRBD2	TRBJ2-3	-	CATSDRLAGESYTQYF	TGTGCCACCAGTGATAGACTAGCGGGAGAGTCATATACGCAGTATTTT
TRBV20-1	14	TRBD2	TRBJ2-7	-	CSASEAGGWNEQYF	TGCAGTGCTAGTGAGGCGGGAGGATGGAACGAGCAGTACTTC
TRBV20-1	10	-	TRBJ2-5	-	CSARYETQYF	TGCAGTGCTAGATACGAGACCCAGTACTTC
TRBV11-2	16	-	TRBJ2-3	-	CASSKGTIPDADTQYF	TGTGCCAGCAGCAAAGGCACTATCCCTGACGCAGATACGCAGTATTTT
TRBV4-2	15	-	TRBJ1-2	-	CASSQDGAAPYGYTF	TGTGCCAGCAGCCAAGATGGTGCTGCACCCTATGGCTACACCTTC
TRBV7-6	14	-	TRBJ2-5	-	CASSPLAARETQYF	TGTGCCAGCAGCCCGCTGGCGGCTAGGGAGACCCAGTACTTC
TRBV7-3	14	-	TRBJ1-6	-	CASSLGQLNSPLHF	TGTGCCAGCAGCTTAGGCCAGCTTAATTCACCCCTCCACTTT
TRBV19	15	TRBD2	TRBJ2-1	-	CASSMTSGSYNEQFF	TGTGCCAGTAGTATGACTAGCGGGTCCTACAATGAGCAGTTCTTC
TRBV9	16	TRBD1	TRBJ2-1	-	CASSPHGQVGYNEQFF	TGTGCCAGCAGCCCCCACGGACAGGTTGGCTACAATGAGCAGTTCTTC
TRBV6-6	15	-	TRBJ1-4	-	CASSKSGREDEKLFF	TGTGCCAGCAGTAAATCGGGGAGGGAAGATGAAAAACTGTTTTTT
TRBV5-6	19	TRBD2	TRBJ2-6	few	CASSSRGSGGAFGANVLTF	TGTGCCAGCAGCTCTCGGGGTAGCGGGGGGGCCTTTGGGGCCAACGTCCTGACTTTC
TRBV7-9	18	-	TRBJ2-4	-	CASSFGWSRGVAKNIQYF	TGTGCCAGCAGCTTCGGATGGAGCAGGGGGGTAGCCAAAAACATTCAGTACTTC
TRBV19	13	-	TRBJ2-5	-	CASRDGPQETQYF	TGTGCCAGTAGGGACGGCCCCCAAGAGACCCAGTACTTC
TRBV20-1	14	TRBD1	TRBJ1-5	few	CSASTGQHNQPQHF	TGCAGTGCTAGTACGGGACAGCACAATCAGCCCCAGCATTTT
TRBV30	14	TRBD2	TRBJ2-3	-	CAWKVGTSTDTQYF	TGTGCCTGGAAGGTAGGGACTAGCACTGATACGCAGTATTTT
TRBV5-5	14	-	TRBJ1-4	-	CASSAGQRNEKLFF	TGTGCCAGCAGCGCTGGGCAGCGGAATGAAAAACTGTTTTTT
TRBV18	16	-	TRBJ1-3	-	CASSPPAAYSGNTIYF	TGTGCCAGCTCACCACCCGCGGCCTACTCTGGAAACACCATATATTTT
TRBV4-1	13	-	TRBJ1-5	-	CASSLNANQPQHF	TGCGCCAGCAGCCTGAATGCCAATCAGCCCCAGCATTTT
TRBV2	15	TRBD1	TRBJ1-6	-	CASSVSGTGASPLHF	TGTGCCAGCAGTGTATCCGGGACAGGGGCTTCACCCCTCCACTTT
TRBV7-9	14	-	TRBJ1-2	-	CASSTPGTRYGYTF	TGTGCCAGCAGCACGCCCGGGACGAGGTATGGCTACACCTTC
TRBV5-1	14	-	TRBJ2-2	-	CASSLLDSTGELFF	TGCGCCAGCAGCTTATTGGACAGCACCGGGGAGCTGTTTTTT
TRBV6-2/TRBV6-3	15	-	TRBJ2-7	-	CASSSPPDSSYEQYF	TGTGCCAGCAGTTCTCCCCCGGACAGTTCCTACGAGCAGTACTTC
TRBV7-3	16	TRBD2	TRBJ2-2	-	CASSLGLAGAVGELFF	TGTGCCAGCAGCTTAGGACTAGCGGGAGCCGTCGGGGAGCTGTTTTTT
TRBV9	14	TRBD2	TRBJ2-7	-	CASSVNPAGVEQYF	TGTGCCAGCAGCGTTAATCCAGCGGGAGTCGAGCAGTACTTC
TRBV12-1	12	-	TRBJ2-3	-	CASSSLTRTQYF	TGTGCCAGCAGCTCCCTGACTCGAACGCAGTATTTT
TRBV19	13	-	TRBJ1-2	-	CASSYGVFRGYTF	TGTGCCAGTAGTTATGGGGTATTTCGTGGCTACACCTTC
TRBV11-2	13	-	TRBJ1-2	few	CASSGVAFYGYTF	TGTGCCAGCAGTGGGGTGGCATTCTATGGCTACACCTTC
TRBV7-3	14	-	TRBJ2-1	-	CASSSRGSYNEQFF	TGTGCCAGCAGCTCTCGGGGTTCCTACAATGAGCAGTTCTTC
TRBV30	13	TRBD1	TRBJ2-1	-	CAWSRGLSNEQFF	TGTGCCTGGAGCAGGGGGCTTAGCAATGAGCAGTTCTTC
TRBV3-1/TRBV3-2	18	TRBD1	TRBJ2-1	-	CASSQPGQGASGLAEQFF	TGTGCCAGCAGCCAACCGGGACAGGGGGCGTCTGGCCTGGCTGAGCAGTTCTTC
TRBV18	17	-	TRBJ1-6	few	CASSPPPSSSYNSPLHF	TGTGCCAGCTCACCACCGCCGTCGAGCTCCTATAATTCACCCCTCCACTTT
TRBV6-5	15	-	TRBJ1-1	-	CASSYSRGRGTEAFF	TGTGCCAGCAGTTACTCGCGGGGCCGGGGTACTGAAGCTTTCTTT
TRBV5-1	19	TRBD2	TRBJ2-7	-	CASSLVRDLRASGTYEQYF	TGCGCCAGCAGCCTTGTGAGGGACCTTCGCGCTAGCGGGACCTACGAGCAGTACTTC
TRBV6-6	14	-	TRBJ2-3	once	CASSYVGRTDTQYF	TGTGCCAGCAGTTATGTGGGACGCACAGATACGCAGTATTTT
TRBV5-3	15	-	TRBJ2-1	-	CARSSKDRDPNEQFF	TGTGCCAGAAGCTCGAAGGACCGGGACCCCAATGAGCAGTTCTTC
TRBV7-2	15	TRBD2	TRBJ2-3	-	CASSLVAGVADTQYF	TGTGCCAGCAGCTTAGTAGCGGGAGTAGCGGATACGCAGTATTTT